These T cell receptor beta chains were read from a single sample in a study of T cells in localized non-small cell lung cancer. The method was immunoSEQ multiplex PCR; TCRdb's version includes in-frame clones alone and lacks a portion of them. This table holds about 25,000 clones, around 87% found once. The source material was peripheral blood, sampled before any cancer treatment. These receptors came from a male donor aged 60 or older with stage II squamous cell lung carcinoma. CDR3s include the opening cysteine and the closing phenylalanine or tryptophan. Each record gives: J gene, V gene, D gene, CDR3 protein. The D gene is left open where the match is weak.

J gene: TRBJ1-1
V gene: TRBV6-1
D gene: NA
CDR3 protein: CASSEDSAAFF

J gene: TRBJ1-2
V gene: TRBV6-1
D gene: NA
CDR3 protein: CASSEVEGTGYTF

J gene: TRBJ2-3
V gene: TRBV19
D gene: NA
CDR3 protein: CASGDSAGDTQYF

J gene: TRBJ1-4
V gene: TRBV7-8
D gene: TRBD1
CDR3 protein: CASSIGTGINEKLFF

J gene: TRBJ2-5
V gene: TRBV19
D gene: TRBD2
CDR3 protein: CASKGTSGRETQYF

J gene: TRBJ1-2
V gene: TRBV7-8
D gene: TRBD1
CDR3 protein: CASSTRDRGPARF

J gene: TRBJ2-1
V gene: TRBV7-2
D gene: TRBD1
CDR3 protein: CASSLIRGQKLYNEQFF

J gene: TRBJ2-2
V gene: TRBV6-1
D gene: NA
CDR3 protein: CASTPNGPNTGELFF

J gene: TRBJ1-1
V gene: TRBV7-9
D gene: TRBD1
CDR3 protein: CASSLDRGHRNTEAFF

J gene: TRBJ1-6
V gene: TRBV5-4
D gene: NA
CDR3 protein: CASSLVGSYNSPLHF

J gene: TRBJ1-6
V gene: TRBV5-4
D gene: NA
CDR3 protein: CASSLMGPNNSPLHF

J gene: TRBJ1-1
V gene: TRBV14
D gene: TRBD1
CDR3 protein: CASSQRTGGWSTEAFF

J gene: TRBJ2-2
V gene: TRBV10-3
D gene: TRBD1
CDR3 protein: CAISEGQGAGGELFF

J gene: TRBJ1-2
V gene: TRBV7-3
D gene: NA
CDR3 protein: CASSRLGGSGYTF

J gene: TRBJ1-1
V gene: TRBV18
D gene: NA
CDR3 protein: CASSPSAQGSNTEAFF

J gene: TRBJ2-1
V gene: TRBV7-7
D gene: TRBD2
CDR3 protein: CASSQGLAGRSSYNEQFF

J gene: TRBJ2-3
V gene: TRBV19
D gene: NA
CDR3 protein: CASSIRDRDRDTQYF

J gene: TRBJ2-2
V gene: TRBV5-8
D gene: TRBD1
CDR3 protein: CASSVPRATGANTGELFF

J gene: TRBJ1-3
V gene: TRBV7-9
D gene: NA
CDR3 protein: CASSLGTDGNTIYF

J gene: TRBJ1-2
V gene: TRBV6-1
D gene: NA
CDR3 protein: CASSVARAGYGYTF

J gene: TRBJ1-1
V gene: TRBV29-1
D gene: NA
CDR3 protein: CSTLTGITEAFF

J gene: TRBJ1-2
V gene: TRBV18
D gene: TRBD1
CDR3 protein: CASSPPDRVRGYTF

J gene: TRBJ2-7
V gene: TRBV6-1
D gene: NA
CDR3 protein: CAILGGGQLYEQYF

J gene: TRBJ2-5
V gene: TRBV30
D gene: NA
CDR3 protein: CAFTRAGGVETQYF

J gene: TRBJ2-3
V gene: TRBV10-3
D gene: NA
CDR3 protein: CAISGSSLSDTQYF

J gene: TRBJ2-3
V gene: TRBV6-1
D gene: TRBD1
CDR3 protein: CASAGQGRTTDTQYF

J gene: TRBJ1-3
V gene: TRBV11-2
D gene: NA
CDR3 protein: CASSIGDSSGNTIYF

J gene: TRBJ2-2
V gene: TRBV7-2
D gene: NA
CDR3 protein: CASSRNRDNTGELFF

J gene: TRBJ2-1
V gene: TRBV4-3
D gene: TRBD1
CDR3 protein: CASSQGGQGGNEQFF

J gene: TRBJ1-2
V gene: TRBV18
D gene: TRBD1
CDR3 protein: CASSEGQGGRGYTF

J gene: TRBJ1-6
V gene: TRBV11-3
D gene: NA
CDR3 protein: CASSLMTADSPLHF

J gene: TRBJ2-2
V gene: TRBV5-1
D gene: NA
CDR3 protein: CASSLIGGELFF

J gene: TRBJ2-1
V gene: TRBV6-1
D gene: NA
CDR3 protein: CASREDRNYNEQFF

J gene: TRBJ1-2
V gene: TRBV30
D gene: NA
CDR3 protein: CAWVVTGSGPLGYTF

J gene: TRBJ2-3
V gene: TRBV2
D gene: TRBD1
CDR3 protein: CASSARDRGTDTQYF